This TCR beta chain was retrieved from a study of T cell repertoires in cytomegalovirus infection. Study information: Peptides in the study included HLA-C-restricted and HLA-B-restricted CMV epitopes.

Germline assignment: CDR1 SEHNR and CDR2 FQNEAQ (reference sequence). This CDR3 spans 15 amino acids. V was pared by 5 bases and J by 8 bases, with 8 bases of the junction left unmatched. A single record per CDR3 protein comes from TCRdb applying MiXCR to the reads. The profile shows tens of thousands of distinct CDR3 sequences, over 15% of them singletons. This clonotype came up many times. Antigen unknown. Study conclusions and caveats: The ex vivo response was dominated by HLA-C-restricted CMV-specific TCR beta clonotypes. Cumulative public TCR beta family frequency identified carriers of CMV plus the relevant HLA.

This receptor was obtained from a human donor in good health (CMV status not recorded). Some clones in this sample may be carry-over from other donors' samples. The genes are TRBV7-9 and TRBJ1-4; TRBD1 agrees at 10 bases. Sample: CD8+ T cells from cultured PBMCs, taken from culture after CMV antigen stimulation. The CDR3, as DNA: TGTGCCAGCAGCCGCAGCAGGACAGGGGGGGAAAAACTGTTTTTT. Translated: CASSRSRTGGEKLFF.